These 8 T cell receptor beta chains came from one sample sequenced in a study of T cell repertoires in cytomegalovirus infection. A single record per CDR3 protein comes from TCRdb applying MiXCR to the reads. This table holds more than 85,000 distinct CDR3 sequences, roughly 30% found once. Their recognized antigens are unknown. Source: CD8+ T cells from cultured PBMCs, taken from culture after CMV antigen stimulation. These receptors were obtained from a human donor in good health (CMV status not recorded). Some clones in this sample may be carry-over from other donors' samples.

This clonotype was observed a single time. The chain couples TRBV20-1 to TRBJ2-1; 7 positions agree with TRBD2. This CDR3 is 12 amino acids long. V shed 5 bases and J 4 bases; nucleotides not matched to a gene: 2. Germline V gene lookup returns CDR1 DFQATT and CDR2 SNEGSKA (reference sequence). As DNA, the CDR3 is TGCAGTGCTCAGCGGGGATACAATGAGCAGTTCTTC. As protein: CSAQRGYNEQFF.

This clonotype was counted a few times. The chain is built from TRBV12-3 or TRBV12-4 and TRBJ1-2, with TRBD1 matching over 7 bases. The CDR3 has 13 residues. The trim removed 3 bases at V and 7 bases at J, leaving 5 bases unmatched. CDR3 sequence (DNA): TGTGCCAGCAGTTTCGGACAGGCGGCTGGCTACACCTTC. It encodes CASSFGQAAGYTF.

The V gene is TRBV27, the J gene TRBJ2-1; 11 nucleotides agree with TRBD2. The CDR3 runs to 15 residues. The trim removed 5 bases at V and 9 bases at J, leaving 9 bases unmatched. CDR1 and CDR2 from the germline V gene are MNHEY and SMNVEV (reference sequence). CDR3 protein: CASSTIAGGLTEQFF. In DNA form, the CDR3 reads TGTGCCAGCAGTACTATAGCGGGGGGGCTTACTGAGCAGTTCTTC.

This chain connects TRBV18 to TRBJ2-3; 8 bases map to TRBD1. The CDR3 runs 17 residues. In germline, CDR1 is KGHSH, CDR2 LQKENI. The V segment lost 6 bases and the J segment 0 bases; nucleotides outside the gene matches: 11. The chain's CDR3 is CASSPDRGFGSTDTQYF. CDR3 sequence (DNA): TGTGCCAGCTCGCCCGACAGGGGCTTTGGTAGCACAGATACGCAGTATTTT.

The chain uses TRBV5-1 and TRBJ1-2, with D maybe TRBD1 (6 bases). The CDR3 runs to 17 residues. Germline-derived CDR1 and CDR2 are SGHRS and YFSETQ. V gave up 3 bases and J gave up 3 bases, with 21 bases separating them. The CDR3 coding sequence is TGCGCCAGCAGCTCGTGGACAGACCAAGGGGCCTACTATGGCTACACCTTC. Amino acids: CASSSWTDQGAYYGYTF.

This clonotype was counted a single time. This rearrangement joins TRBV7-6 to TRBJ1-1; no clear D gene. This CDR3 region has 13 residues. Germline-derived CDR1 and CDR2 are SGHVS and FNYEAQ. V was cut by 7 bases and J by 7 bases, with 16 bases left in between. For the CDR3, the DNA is TGTGCCAGCACCCCAAACCCGTTGCGTGAAGCTTTCTTT. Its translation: CASTPNPLREAFF.

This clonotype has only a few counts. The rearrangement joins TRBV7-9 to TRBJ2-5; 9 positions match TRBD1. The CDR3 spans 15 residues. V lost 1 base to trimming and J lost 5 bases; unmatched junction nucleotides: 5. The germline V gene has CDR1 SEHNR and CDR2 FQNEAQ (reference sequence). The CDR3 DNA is TGTGCCAGCAGCTTAGTTACAGGGGGCTGGGAGACCCAGTACTTC. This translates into CASSLVTGGWETQYF.

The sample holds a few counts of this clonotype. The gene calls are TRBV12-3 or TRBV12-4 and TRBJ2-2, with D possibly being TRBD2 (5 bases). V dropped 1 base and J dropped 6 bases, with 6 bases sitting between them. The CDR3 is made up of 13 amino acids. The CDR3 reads CASSLVGAGELFF. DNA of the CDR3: TGTGCCAGCAGTTTAGTCGGGGCCGGGGAGCTGTTTTTT.